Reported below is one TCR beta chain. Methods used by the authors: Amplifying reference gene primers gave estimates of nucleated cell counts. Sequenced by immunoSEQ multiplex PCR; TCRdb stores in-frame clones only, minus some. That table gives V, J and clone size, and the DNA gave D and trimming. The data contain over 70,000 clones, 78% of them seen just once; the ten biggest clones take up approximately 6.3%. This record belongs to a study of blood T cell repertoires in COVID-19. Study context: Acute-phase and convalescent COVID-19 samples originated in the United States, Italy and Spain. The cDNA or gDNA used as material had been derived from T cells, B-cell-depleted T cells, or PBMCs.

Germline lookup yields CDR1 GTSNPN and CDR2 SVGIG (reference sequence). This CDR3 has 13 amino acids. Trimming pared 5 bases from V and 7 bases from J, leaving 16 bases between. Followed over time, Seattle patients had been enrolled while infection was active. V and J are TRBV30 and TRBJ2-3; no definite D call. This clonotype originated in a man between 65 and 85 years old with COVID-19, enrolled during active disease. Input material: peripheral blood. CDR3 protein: CAWHDSMRNTQYF. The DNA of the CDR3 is TGTGCCTGGCATGACTCAATGCGGAATACGCAGTATTTT.